Listed below are T cell receptor beta chains from one sample, sequenced in a study of cytomegalovirus exposure and HLA in healthy donors. Generated by immunoSEQ multiplex PCR, the TCRdb table keeps only in-frame clones and is missing some. The sample records about 160,000 clones, more than 70% being singletons. The sequenced sample consisted of PBMCs. These receptor sequences come from a woman between 50 and 59 years old in good health and CMV-seropositive. The CDR3 runs from the conserved cysteine through the conserved F or W. D genes are given only for firm matches. Expanded clones get a size class; other rows say once, few or many, or leave the size out.

v_call	clone_size	d_call	j_call	cdr3_aa	cdr3_nt
TRBV5-4	.	.	TRBJ2-5	CASSPTRTQETQYF	TGTGCCAGCAGCCCGACAAGAACCCAAGAGACCCAGTACTTC
TRBV27	.	.	TRBJ2-2	CASSLFSTGELFF	TGTGCCAGCAGTCTCTTTTCCACCGGGGAGCTGTTTTTT
TRBV30	.	.	TRBJ2-5	CAWSRGGAQYF	TGTGCCTGGAGTAGGGGGGGGGCCCAGTACTTC
TRBV5-5	.	.	TRBJ2-4	CASSLDAGINIQYF	TGTGCCAGCAGCTTGGATGCGGGGATAAACATTCAGTACTTC
TRBV7-2	.	TRBD1	TRBJ1-2	CASSLGGTVNYGYTF	TGTGCCAGCAGCTTAGGTGGGACAGTAAACTATGGCTACACCTTC
TRBV30	.	TRBD2	TRBJ2-5	CAWRPGLAKETQYF	TGTGCCTGGAGACCCGGACTAGCGAAAGAGACCCAGTACTTC
TRBV9	.	.	TRBJ1-1	CASSVGSQGGTEAFF	TGTGCCAGCAGCGTAGGGTCGCAAGGGGGCACTGAAGCTTTCTTT
TRBV28	.	TRBD1	TRBJ1-2	CASSVRTGSIDNYGYTF	TGTGCCAGCAGTGTAAGGACAGGGTCCATCGATAACTATGGCTACACCTTC
TRBV4-3	.	.	TRBJ2-7	CASSQDYGGRYEQYF	TGCGCCAGCAGCCAAGATTACGGAGGTCGTTACGAGCAGTACTTC
TRBV10-3	.	.	TRBJ1-2	CAISQIRDTMGYGYTF	TGTGCCATCAGCCAAATCCGGGACACCATGGGGTATGGCTACACCTTC
TRBV7-2	.	.	TRBJ2-7	CASIQLAGGPYEQYF	TGTGCCAGCATCCAACTAGCAGGAGGGCCGTACGAGCAGTACTTC
TRBV9	.	.	TRBJ2-7	CASSVAGGAVYEQYF	TGTGCCAGCAGCGTAGCGGGCGGAGCGGTCTACGAGCAGTACTTC
TRBV27	.	TRBD1	TRBJ1-2	CASARQGRGYTF	TGTGCCAGCGCAAGACAGGGTCGGGGCTACACCTTC
TRBV6-4	.	.	TRBJ1-2	CASSPGLDYGYTF	TGTGCCAGCAGTCCAGGGTTGGACTATGGCTACACCTTC
TRBV5-1	.	TRBD1	TRBJ2-5	CASSLEGTGGQETQYF	TGCGCCAGCAGCTTGGAGGGGACAGGGGGCCAAGAGACCCAGTACTTC
TRBV7-9	.	.	TRBJ2-7	CASSSLNRAGNEQYF	TGTGCCAGCAGCTCATTAAACAGGGCGGGCAACGAGCAGTACTTC
TRBV7-2	.	.	TRBJ2-7	CASSLGWGRSEQYF	TGTGCCAGCAGCTTAGGTTGGGGGCGAAGCGAGCAGTACTTC
TRBV10-3	.	.	TRBJ2-1	CAISESAGATINEQFF	TGTGCCATCAGTGAGTCGGCAGGGGCCACTATCAATGAGCAGTTCTTC
TRBV19	.	TRBD2	TRBJ2-1	CASSTLAGGPYNEQFF	TGTGCCAGTAGTACTTTAGCGGGGGGGCCGTACAATGAGCAGTTCTTC
TRBV18	.	TRBD1	TRBJ2-4	CASSPPGGTGSTKNIQYF	TGTGCCAGCTCACCACCTGGGGGGACAGGGTCCACCAAAAACATTCAGTACTTC
TRBV4-2	.	.	TRBJ2-5	CASSPNWGDVETQYF	TGTGCCAGCAGTCCTAATTGGGGGGACGTAGAGACCCAGTACTTC
TRBV2	.	.	TRBJ2-1	CATKPGQGYNEQFF	TGTGCCACCAAGCCGGGACAAGGGTACAATGAGCAGTTCTTC
TRBV7-9	.	.	TRBJ1-3	CASSFGRDSGNTIYF	TGTGCCAGCAGCTTTGGACGGGACTCTGGAAACACCATATATTTT
TRBV21-1	.	.	TRBJ2-1	CASSAPVQRGGEQFF	TGTGCCAGCAGCGCACCGGTACAAAGGGGAGGGGAGCAGTTCTTC
TRBV10-3	few	.	TRBJ2-7	CAISERGTAYEQYF	TGTGCCATCAGTGAACGGGGGACAGCATACGAGCAGTACTTC
TRBV4-2	.	.	TRBJ2-1	CASSQRLRELSNEQFF	TGTGCCAGCAGCCAACGCCTCCGGGAGTTGAGCAATGAGCAGTTCTTC
TRBV5-1	.	.	TRBJ2-5	CASSLEAGEGVPQYF	TGCGCCAGCAGCTTGGAGGCCGGAGAGGGGGTCCCCCAGTACTTC
TRBV7-9	.	.	TRBJ2-1	CASSSLASGEQFF	TGTGCCAGCAGCTCCTTAGCATCTGGGGAGCAGTTCTTC
TRBV6-6	.	TRBD1	TRBJ2-7	CASNLSRDRAYEQYF	TGTGCCAGCAACCTTTCTAGGGACAGAGCCTACGAGCAGTACTTC
TRBV5-1	.	.	TRBJ2-5	CASSWGRGFQETQYF	TGCGCCAGCAGCTGGGGGCGAGGGTTCCAAGAGACCCAGTACTTC
TRBV28	.	TRBD1	TRBJ1-1	CASSRQGWTEAFF	TGTGCCAGCAGTCGACAGGGATGGACTGAAGCTTTCTTT
TRBV5-6	.	.	TRBJ1-1	CASSLDAAGLYTEAFF	TGTGCCAGCAGCTTAGACGCGGCAGGGTTGTACACTGAAGCTTTCTTT
TRBV14	.	.	TRBJ1-2	CASSQDYPFTNYGYTF	TGTGCCAGCAGCCAAGATTATCCGTTTACTAACTATGGCTACACCTTC
TRBV11-2	.	.	TRBJ1-1	CASSLTAGNTEAFF	TGTGCCAGCAGTCTGACAGCTGGGAACACTGAAGCTTTCTTT
TRBV18	.	.	TRBJ2-3	CASSPNSGLAGTDTQYF	TGTGCCAGCTCACCGAACTCTGGGCTAGCCGGCACAGATACGCAGTATTTT
TRBV7-8	.	.	TRBJ1-4	CASSRNPSGVTNEKLFF	TGTGCCAGCAGCCGAAACCCCTCCGGGGTGACTAATGAAAAACTGTTTTTT
TRBV7-6	.	TRBD1	TRBJ1-1	CASSPPGQGRTEAFF	TGTGCCAGCAGCCCCCCGGGACAGGGTCGGACTGAAGCTTTCTTT
TRBV5-4	.	.	TRBJ2-7	CASTLYGGSAEQYF	TGTGCCAGCACCCTTTATGGGGGGTCTGCCGAGCAGTACTTC
TRBV7-9	.	TRBD1	TRBJ2-2	CASSQGADTGELFF	TGTGCCAGCAGCCAGGGGGCGGACACCGGGGAGCTGTTTTTT
TRBV12-2	.	.	TRBJ2-3	CASRLAPLQDTQYF	TGTGCAAGTCGCTTAGCCCCTTTGCAGGATACGCAGTATTTT
TRBV4-1	.	TRBD2	TRBJ2-1	CASSYRAGSSEQFF	TGCGCCAGCAGCTACAGAGCGGGGTCTAGTGAGCAGTTCTTC
TRBV29-1	.	.	TRBJ2-7	CSVEDPQGTYEQYF	TGCAGCGTTGAAGACCCACAGGGGACTTACGAGCAGTACTTC
TRBV11-2	.	TRBD1	TRBJ1-3	CASSLDTPGQGSRITIYF	TGTGCCAGCAGCTTAGATACGCCGGGACAGGGGTCGAGGATAACCATATATTTT
TRBV11-1	.	TRBD1	TRBJ2-7	CASSFADRASYEQYF	TGTGCCAGCAGCTTTGCTGACAGGGCCTCCTACGAGCAGTACTTC
TRBV2	few	TRBD2	TRBJ2-7	CASSENFDPRGDEQYF	TGTGCCAGCAGTGAAAACTTTGACCCGCGGGGGGACGAGCAGTACTTC
TRBV4-3	.	TRBD1	TRBJ2-2	CASSPGQVGELFF	TGCGCCAGCAGCCCGGGACAGGTCGGGGAGCTGTTTTTT
TRBV6-5	.	.	TRBJ1-1	CASSYGQLTEAFF	TGTGCCAGCAGTTACGGACAGCTCACTGAAGCTTTCTTT
TRBV6-5	few	TRBD1	TRBJ1-6	CASSAARQGATPLHF	TGTGCCAGCTCGGCAGCACGGCAGGGGGCTACACCCCTCCACTTT
TRBV29-1	.	.	TRBJ2-1	CSVGVECNEQFF	TGCAGCGTCGGCGTGGAGTGCAATGAGCAGTTCTTC
TRBV27	few	.	TRBJ1-1	CASSLSGGTGITEAFF	TGTGCCAGCAGTTTGAGTGGAGGGACGGGGATCACTGAAGCTTTCTTT
TRBV27	.	TRBD2	TRBJ2-2	CASRTPSGGNTGELFF	TGTGCCAGCAGGACCCCTAGCGGGGGGAACACCGGGGAGCTGTTTTTT
TRBV5-1	.	.	TRBJ2-3	CASSSGDTDTQYF	TGCGCCAGCAGCTCCGGGGACACAGATACGCAGTATTTT
TRBV11-2	once	.	TRBJ2-7	CASSYGTQGEQYF	TGTGCCAGCAGCTACGGGACTCAGGGCGAGCAGTACTTC
TRBV5-4	.	TRBD2	TRBJ2-1	CASSLPGLAAANEQFF	TGTGCCAGCAGCTTGCCGGGACTAGCGGCCGCCAATGAGCAGTTCTTC
TRBV7-4	.	TRBD2	TRBJ2-1	CASSQIAGGMEFF	TGTGCCAGCAGCCAAATAGCGGGGGGGATGGAGTTCTTC